These T cell receptor beta chains were read from a single sample in a study of blood T cells in healthy people across ages. TCRdb analysed the 5' RACE reads with MiXCR anew, one entry per CDR3 protein. The data show about 1 million distinct CDR3 sequences, roughly 45% seen once. Sequencing was done on a sample of blood. Every receptor here comes from a woman between 55 and 75 years old in good health. CDR3s include the opening cysteine and the closing phenylalanine or tryptophan. D genes are given only for firm matches. Size is stated for part of the rows, as once, few or many counts, or as a class when the clone is expanded.

DNA: TGTGCCAGCAGTCACGGGACAGGGGGTAGCTATGGCTACACCTTC
CDR3: CASSHGTGGSYGYTF
D: TRBD1
V: TRBV12-3/TRBV12-4
J: TRBJ1-2
size: few

DNA: TGTGCCAGCAGCGGGGACAATGAGCAGTTCTTC
CDR3: CASSGDNEQFF
D: NA
V: TRBV2
J: TRBJ2-1
size: many

DNA: TGCGCCAGCTCCCCGGAGGCTAGCGGGAGGGCCAGGGATACGCAGTATTTT
CDR3: CASSPEASGRARDTQYF
D: TRBD2
V: TRBV5-1
J: TRBJ2-3
size: NA

DNA: TGTGCCAGCACCGGGGGACAGGGGGATATTCAGTACTTC
CDR3: CASTGGQGDIQYF
D: TRBD1
V: TRBV27
J: TRBJ2-4
size: many

DNA: TGTGCCAGCAGCCAGCGGGAGGGGGTCCACAATGAGCAGTTCTTC
CDR3: CASSQREGVHNEQFF
D: TRBD2
V: TRBV7-9
J: TRBJ2-1
size: NA

DNA: TGTGCCAGCAGCCGTGTAGCGGGAGAGGGGACAGATACGCAGTATTTT
CDR3: CASSRVAGEGTDTQYF
D: TRBD2
V: TRBV14
J: TRBJ2-3
size: NA

DNA: TGTGCTAGTGGTTGGGAGACCCAGTACTTC
CDR3: CASGWETQYF
D: NA
V: TRBV12-5
J: TRBJ2-5
size: few

DNA: TGTGCCAGCAGCCAGGACTTTCCAGATACGCAGTATTTT
CDR3: CASSQDFPDTQYF
D: NA
V: TRBV7-2
J: TRBJ2-3
size: NA

DNA: TGTGCCACCAGCAGTATGGGGAGCACAGATACGCAGTATTTT
CDR3: CATSSMGSTDTQYF
D: NA
V: TRBV15
J: TRBJ2-3
size: NA

DNA: TGTGCCAGCAGCCCATCCGGTATCGTGGATGGCTACACCTTC
CDR3: CASSPSGIVDGYTF
D: NA
V: TRBV7-9
J: TRBJ1-2
size: once

DNA: TGTGCCAGCAGTTCTCCCGGGGGCCAAAGAACCTACGAGCAGTACTTC
CDR3: CASSSPGGQRTYEQYF
D: NA
V: TRBV7-9
J: TRBJ2-7
size: NA

DNA: TGCAGCGTTGAAGATCTCCTTGAAGCTTTCTTT
CDR3: CSVEDLLEAFF
D: NA
V: TRBV29-1
J: TRBJ1-1
size: NA

DNA: TGCAGTGCCCAGTTGGAAATCAATCAGCCCCAGCATTTT
CDR3: CSAQLEINQPQHF
D: NA
V: TRBV20-1
J: TRBJ1-5
size: few

DNA: TGTGCCAGCAGGGCCCGGGTCAGCTCCTACGAGCAGTACTTC
CDR3: CASRARVSSYEQYF
D: NA
V: TRBV7-8
J: TRBJ2-7
size: NA

DNA: TGCGGCGTTGATTCCGGGAGGGCCCAAGAGACCCAGTACTTC
CDR3: CGVDSGRAQETQYF
D: TRBD2
V: TRBV29-1
J: TRBJ2-5
size: NA

DNA: TGCAGTGCTAGAGATAGGGGACAATTTTACATGGAGACCCAGTACTTC
CDR3: CSARDRGQFYMETQYF
D: NA
V: TRBV20-1
J: TRBJ2-5
size: NA

DNA: TGTGCCAGCAGCGTAGCTCCCGGGGGCGAGTTCTACAATGAGCAGTTCTTC
CDR3: CASSVAPGGEFYNEQFF
D: NA
V: TRBV9
J: TRBJ2-1
size: NA

DNA: TGCAGCGTTGATAGCGGGACGGTCTCCTACGAGCAGTACTTC
CDR3: CSVDSGTVSYEQYF
D: TRBD2
V: TRBV29-1
J: TRBJ2-7
size: NA

DNA: TGCAGTGCTCAATCGTTACCGGGGAACACTGAAGCTTTCTTT
CDR3: CSAQSLPGNTEAFF
D: NA
V: TRBV20-1
J: TRBJ1-1
size: NA

DNA: TGTGCCATCATGGCGAAGGGGGGGGAGGGCCGGAGGTGGACAGATACGCAGTATTTT
CDR3: CAIMAKGGEGRRWTDTQYF
D: NA
V: TRBV10-3
J: TRBJ2-3
size: NA

DNA: TGCAGTGCCAGTACAGGGGTACAGCAGCCCCAGCATTTT
CDR3: CSASTGVQQPQHF
D: TRBD1
V: TRBV20-1
J: TRBJ1-5
size: few

DNA: TGTGCCAGCAGTGAACGGGGGGTTGGGACTAGCAACAATGAGCAGTTCTTC
CDR3: CASSERGVGTSNNEQFF
D: TRBD2
V: TRBV25-1
J: TRBJ2-1
size: NA

DNA: TGTGCCAGCAGTTTAAAGGGAATACGTCAGTATTTT
CDR3: CASSLKGIRQYF
D: NA
V: TRBV12-3/TRBV12-4
J: TRBJ2-3
size: few

DNA: TGTGCCAGCAGCTCGGGACAGGGACTGGAGGGCTACACCTTC
CDR3: CASSSGQGLEGYTF
D: TRBD1
V: TRBV7-9
J: TRBJ1-2
size: NA

DNA: TGTGCCATCAGTGTACCGGGACCGGGGGGACCCACAGATACGCAGTATTTT
CDR3: CAISVPGPGGPTDTQYF
D: TRBD2
V: TRBV10-3
J: TRBJ2-3
size: NA

DNA: TGCGCCAGCAGCTGGGAGGGGGGCACCAATGAAAAACTGTTTTTT
CDR3: CASSWEGGTNEKLFF
D: NA
V: TRBV5-1
J: TRBJ1-4
size: NA

DNA: TGTGCCAGCAGCCGGAGGGCGGGGAACTACGAGCAGTACTTC
CDR3: CASSRRAGNYEQYF
D: NA
V: TRBV3-1
J: TRBJ2-7
size: NA

DNA: TGTGCCAGCACCCGGGACCACAATGAGCAGTTCTTC
CDR3: CASTRDHNEQFF
D: NA
V: TRBV12-3/TRBV12-4
J: TRBJ2-1
size: NA

DNA: TGTGCCATCATGGGGGCGGGCGCACCCCTCTACGAGCAGTACTTC
CDR3: CAIMGAGAPLYEQYF
D: NA
V: TRBV10-3
J: TRBJ2-7
size: NA

DNA: TGTGCCAGCAGTGTTCGGGGGGCAAGGGAGGAGACCCAGTACTTC
CDR3: CASSVRGAREETQYF
D: NA
V: TRBV2
J: TRBJ2-5
size: once

DNA: TGTGCCAGCTGGAGCAGTGTGAGCTCCTACGAGCAGTACTTC
CDR3: CASWSSVSSYEQYF
D: NA
V: TRBV28
J: TRBJ2-7
size: NA

DNA: TGTGCCAGCAGTTGCCCTGACAGAGAGCAGTACTTC
CDR3: CASSCPDREQYF
D: NA
V: TRBV6-5
J: TRBJ2-5
size: NA

DNA: TGTGCCAGCAGCCCCTACGGACGGACGTCCTACGAGCAGTACTTC
CDR3: CASSPYGRTSYEQYF
D: NA
V: TRBV27
J: TRBJ2-7
size: NA

DNA: TGTACCAGCAGCCAAGATACGACTAGCGGGAGTCTCTACGAGCAGTACTTC
CDR3: CTSSQDTTSGSLYEQYF
D: TRBD2
V: TRBV4-2
J: TRBJ2-7
size: NA

DNA: TGTGCCAGCAGTTACCCGGGGAAAGGGCTCAACGAGCAGTACTTC
CDR3: CASSYPGKGLNEQYF
D: NA
V: TRBV6-5
J: TRBJ2-7
size: NA

DNA: TGTGCCTCACAAGGGGGACAGGGGGTGGGCGAGCAGTACTTC
CDR3: CASQGGQGVGEQYF
D: TRBD1
V: TRBV10-3
J: TRBJ2-7
size: few

DNA: TGTGCCAGCAGTGAATGGAGGTTGGGTGAGCAGTTCTTC
CDR3: CASSEWRLGEQFF
D: NA
V: TRBV6-1
J: TRBJ2-1
size: NA

DNA: TGTGCCATCAGTGAGTCTGAGCCGCGGGCTGGCTCCTACGAGCAGTACTTC
CDR3: CAISESEPRAGSYEQYF
D: NA
V: TRBV10-3
J: TRBJ2-7
size: NA

DNA: TGTGCCAGCAGCCTACTCGAACTAGCGGGGAGCACAGATACGCAGTATTTT
CDR3: CASSLLELAGSTDTQYF
D: TRBD2
V: TRBV11-2
J: TRBJ2-3
size: few

DNA: TGCAGCGCCCAGGGGGGGGGCGAGACCCAGTACTTC
CDR3: CSAQGGGETQYF
D: NA
V: TRBV29-1
J: TRBJ2-5
size: few

DNA: TGCAGTGCTCGGGACCGAGGGGGATTACGGGGAGACTCTGGGGCCAACGTCCTGACTTTC
CDR3: CSARDRGGLRGDSGANVLTF
D: NA
V: TRBV20-1
J: TRBJ2-6
size: NA

DNA: TGTGCCAGTAGCGTTCGACAGGGGGCGAATTCACCCCTCCACTTT
CDR3: CASSVRQGANSPLHF
D: TRBD1
V: TRBV9
J: TRBJ1-6
size: NA